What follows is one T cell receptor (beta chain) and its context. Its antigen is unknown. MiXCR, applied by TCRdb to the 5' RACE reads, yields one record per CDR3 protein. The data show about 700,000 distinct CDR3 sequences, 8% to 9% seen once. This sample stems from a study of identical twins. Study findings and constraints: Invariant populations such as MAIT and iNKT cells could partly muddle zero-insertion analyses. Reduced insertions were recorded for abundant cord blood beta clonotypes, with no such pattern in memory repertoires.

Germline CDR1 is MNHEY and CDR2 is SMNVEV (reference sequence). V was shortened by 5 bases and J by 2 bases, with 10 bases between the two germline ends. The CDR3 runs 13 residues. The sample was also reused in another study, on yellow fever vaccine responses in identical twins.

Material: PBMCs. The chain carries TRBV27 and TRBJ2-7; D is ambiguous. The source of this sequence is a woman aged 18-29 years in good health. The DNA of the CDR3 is TGTGCCAGCAGTCCTCGGTTGACCTACGAGCAGTACTTC. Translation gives CASSPRLTYEQYF.